This T cell receptor beta chain is drawn from a study of shared T cell receptors in the human thymus. Germline V CDR1 and CDR2: ENHRY, SYGVKD. The CDR3 contains 13 residues. V was clipped by 2 bases and J by 4 bases; unmatched bases: 1. Repertoires were generated with immunoSEQ multiplex PCR, while TCRdb's copy carries only in-frame clones and drops some. The sample contains about 380,000 clones, 95% of which appear only once. Sequencing input: thymocytes. The J gene is TRBJ1-1, the V gene TRBV10-3; 7 bases align to TRBD1. The source of this sequence is a human donor. The CDR3 loop is CAISEDRATEAFF. The DNA of the CDR3 is TGTGCCATCAGTGAGGACAGGGCCACTGAAGCTTTCTTT.